Only one count was recorded for the clone carrying this TCR beta chain. Within the sample, other DNA sequences also encode this same CDR3. This sample was included in a study of blood T cell repertoires in COVID-19. Study summary: The origin of the acute and convalescent COVID-19 samples was the United States, Italy and Spain.

Between the trimmed V and J ends, which lost 6 bases and 1 base, there was a span of 9 bases. In germline, CDR1 is LNHDA, CDR2 SQIVND (reference sequence). CDR3 size: 13 residues. Participant ages covered roughly 18 to 89 years across 24 US areas. Self-reported history from a screening survey and questionnaire set each donor's cohort. The method was immunoSEQ multiplex PCR; TCRdb's version includes in-frame clones alone and lacks a portion of them. The sample lists 280,000 or so clones; roughly 88% were seen once. Sequencing was performed on PBMCs or T cells enriched from blood (not recorded which). The chain has TRBV19 and TRBJ2-5; D may be TRBD1 (6 bases). This TCR derives from a man aged 25 to 40 who had recovered from COVID-19. CDR3 coding DNA: TGTGCCAGTAGCTCGACAGGCCAAGAGACCCAGTACTTC. It codes for CASSSTGQETQYF.